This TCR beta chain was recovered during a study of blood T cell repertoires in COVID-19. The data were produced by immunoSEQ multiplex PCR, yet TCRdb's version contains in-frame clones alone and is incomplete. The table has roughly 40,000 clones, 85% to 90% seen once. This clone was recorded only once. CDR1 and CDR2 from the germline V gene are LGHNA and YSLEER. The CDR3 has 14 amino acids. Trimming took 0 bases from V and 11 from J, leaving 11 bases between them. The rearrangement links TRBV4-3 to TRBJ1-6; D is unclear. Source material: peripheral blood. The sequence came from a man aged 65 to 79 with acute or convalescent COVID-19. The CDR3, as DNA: TGCGCCAGCAGCCAAGATGAGGGTACGACACCCCTCCACTTT. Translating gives CASSQDEGTTPLHF.